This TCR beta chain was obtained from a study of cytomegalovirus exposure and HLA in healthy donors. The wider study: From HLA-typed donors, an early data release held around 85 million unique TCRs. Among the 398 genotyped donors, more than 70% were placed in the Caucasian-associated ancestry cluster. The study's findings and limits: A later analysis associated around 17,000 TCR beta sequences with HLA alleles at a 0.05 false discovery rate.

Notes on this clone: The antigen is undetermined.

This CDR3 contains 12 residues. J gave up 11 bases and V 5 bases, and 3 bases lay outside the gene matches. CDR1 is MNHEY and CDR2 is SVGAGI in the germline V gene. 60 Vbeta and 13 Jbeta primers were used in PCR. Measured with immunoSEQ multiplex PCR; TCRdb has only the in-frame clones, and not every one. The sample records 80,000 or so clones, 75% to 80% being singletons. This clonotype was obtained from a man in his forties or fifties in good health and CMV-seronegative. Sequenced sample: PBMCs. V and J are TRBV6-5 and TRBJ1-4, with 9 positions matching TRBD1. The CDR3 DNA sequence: TGTGCCAGCAGTGGGGACAGGGTCAAACTGTTTTTT. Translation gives CASSGDRVKLFF.